Following are 31 T cell receptor beta chains from one sample sequenced in a study of CD8+ T cells in alopecia areata. Indicated treatment: oral pan-JAK inhibitor, 5-10 mg twice daily. As the sequencing template, cDNA was produced by extracting RNA and reverse transcribing it. This table comes from immunoSEQ multiplex PCR, and its TCRdb copy is limited to in-frame clones, with some not included. The data hold 210,000 or so clones, with under 70% observed a single time. The source was CD4+ T cells sorted from blood, collected between weeks 43 and 45, from a patient treated with tofacitinib. The receptors originated from a human donor with alopecia areata.

This clone occurred a few times. The V gene is TRBV29-1, the J gene TRBJ1-1; D remains unclear. Per the germline V gene, CDR1 is SQVTM and CDR2 is ANQGSEA. The V and J ends lost 5 bases and 1 base respectively, with 17 bases between them. The CDR3 spans 15 residues. The CDR3 nucleotides are TGCAGCGTTAGTAGGCAGTCAGACCCGAACACTGAAGCTTTCTTT. This encodes CSVSRQSDPNTEAFF. The entire variable domain, with the rest obtained from reference TRBV29-1 and TRBJ1-1, is as follows: SAVISQKPSRDICQRGTSLTIQCQVDSQVTMMFWYRQQPGQSLTLIATANQGSEATYESGFVIDKFPISRPNLTFSTLTVSNMSPEDSSIYLCSVSRQSDPNTEAFFGQGTRLTVV.

The chain couples TRBV30 to TRBJ1-2; the D is unclear. Germline CDR1 is GTSNPN and CDR2 is SVGIG (reference sequence). CDR3 length: 11 amino acids. Trimming removed 2 bases from V and 4 bases from J, with 5 bases in between. CDR3 residues: CAWSNSYGYTF. The CDR3, as DNA: TGTGCCTGGAGTAACAGCTATGGCTACACCTTC.

The DNA of the CDR3 is TGTGCCAGCAGCCGGGCAGATGGTCAGCCCCAGCATTTT. Translated, it gives CASSRADGQPQHF. The V gene is TRBV5-6, the J gene TRBJ1-5; the D is unclear. The V gene's germline CDR1 is SGHDT and CDR2 YYEEEE. Trimming pared 4 bases from V and 6 bases from J, leaving 11 bases between. This CDR3 region has 13 residues.

The chain joins TRBV5-6 to TRBJ1-4; perhaps TRBD1 as D (6 bases). The CDR3 runs to 15 residues. Trimming took 4 bases from V and 5 from J, leaving 15 bases between them. Germline V gives CDR1 SGHDT, CDR2 YYEEEE. Here the CDR3 reads CASSGAQGTNEKLFF. The CDR3 region has the DNA TGTGCCAGCAGCGGTGCACAGGGTACCAATGAAAAACTGTTTTTT.

This chain connects TRBV6-5 to TRBJ2-2; D is unresolved. The V gene lost 7 bases and the J gene lost 4 bases, with 13 bases spanning the gap. The CDR3 spans 14 residues. The germline gives CDR1 MNHEY, CDR2 SVGAGI. DNA for the CDR3: TGTGCCAGCAAACTCCCTGGGCCCACCGGGGAGCTGTTTTTT. Encoded protein: CASKLPGPTGELFF.

Judged by abundance, this clone is medium-sized. V is TRBV19 and J is TRBJ2-3; tentatively, D is TRBD2 (6 bases). This CDR3 has 15 amino acids. Trimming shortened V by 5 bases and J by 0 bases, and 12 bases separated the two germline ends. CDR1 is LNHDA and CDR2 is SQIVND in the germline V gene (reference sequence). The CDR3 region is CASSSGEPSTDTQYF. As DNA, the CDR3 is TGTGCCAGTAGTTCGGGGGAACCTAGCACAGATACGCAGTATTTT.

This clone has just a few counts. The chain joins TRBV5-1 to TRBJ1-1; D perhaps matches TRBD1 (6 bases). The CDR3 runs to 14 residues. Germline-derived CDR1 and CDR2 are SGHRS and YFSETQ. Trimming took 4 bases from V and 4 from J, leaving 14 bases between them. The CDR3 sequence: CASSRDTGITEAFF. In DNA, the CDR3 is TGCGCCAGCAGCAGAGATACAGGGATCACTGAAGCTTTCTTT.

The gene calls are TRBV7-2 and TRBJ1-2, with D unresolved. Trimming cost V 1 base and J 1 base, with 7 bases left between them. CDR3 length: 14 amino acids. Germline assignment: CDR1 SGHTA and CDR2 FQGNSA. The CDR3 bases are TGTGCCAGCAGCTTAGTCCGGGGTAACTATGGCTACACCTTC. This sequence encodes CASSLVRGNYGYTF.

This clone was seen more than once but under ten times. Written as DNA, the CDR3 is TGTGCCAGTAGTCCGACTAGCGTGAAAAACTACGAGCAGTACTTC. Protein product: CASSPTSVKNYEQYF. This rearrangement joins TRBV19 to TRBJ2-7, with 8 bases matching TRBD2. Germline V lookup: CDR1 LNHDA, CDR2 SQIVND (reference sequence). Germline trimming cut 5 bases from V and 3 bases from J; bases unmatched to any gene: 9. CDR3 length equals 15 residues.

This clone was counted once. The chain carries TRBV4-3 and TRBJ1-5; a weak D match, TRBD1 (5 bases). V was clipped by 0 bases and J by 4 bases, with 22 bases between them. The CDR3 loop spans 19 amino acids. CDR1 is LGHNA, CDR2 YSLEER, per germline. The DNA for the CDR3 is TGCGCCAGCAGCCAAGATGTGGGGACCCTACTTCACGAAAATCAGCCCCAGCATTTT. Translation: CASSQDVGTLLHENQPQHF.

A single count supports this clone. V gene TRBV5-6 combines with J gene TRBJ1-5, with a tentative D call TRBD1 (5 bases). The germline CDR1 and CDR2 sequences are SGHDT and YYEEEE. The V end lost 0 bases, the J end lost 5 bases, and 9 bases lay between the germline ends. This CDR3 comprises 14 residues. CDR3 loop: CASSLDGGDQPQHF. In DNA, the CDR3 is TGTGCCAGCAGCTTGGACGGGGGAGATCAGCCCCAGCATTTT.

This chain links TRBV30 with TRBJ1-2; D remains ambiguous. Germline CDR1 GTSNPN, CDR2 SVGIG (reference sequence). This CDR3 contains 15 residues. Deletions cut 4 bases from V and 2 bases from J, with 17 bases between. This chain's CDR3 is CAWTYWEGGNYGYTF. The CDR3 coding sequence is TGTGCCTGGACCTATTGGGAGGGAGGCAACTATGGCTACACCTTC.

This chain uses TRBV5-1 with TRBJ2-2, with TRBD2 as a possible D gene (5 bases). CDR1 is SGHRS and CDR2 is YFSETQ in the germline V gene. Trimming pared 5 bases from V and 5 bases from J, leaving 16 bases between. This CDR3 is 15 amino acids long. In DNA, the CDR3 is TGCGCCAGCAGATCGGGGTTATCGGGAACCGGGGAGCTGTTTTTT. Its protein is CASRSGLSGTGELFF.

The rearrangement joins TRBV4-3 to TRBJ1-6; the D is unclear. Germline CDR1 LGHNA, CDR2 YSLEER. CDR3 size: 10 residues. Trimming stripped 6 bases from V and 9 bases from J, with 3 bases between. The CDR3 is CASRSSPLHF. In DNA form, the CDR3 reads TGCGCCAGCAGGTCTTCACCCCTCCACTTT.

V usage is TRBV19 and J usage is TRBJ1-5; D unresolved. Germline CDR1 and CDR2: LNHDA and SQIVND (reference sequence). V lost 5 bases to trimming and J lost 0 bases, with 14 bases between them. The CDR3 is 16 amino acids. CDR3 residues: CASSPGRPYSNQPQHF. The DNA for the CDR3 is TGTGCCAGTAGTCCCGGGAGGCCCTATAGCAATCAGCCCCAGCATTTT. The full variable domain, with the rest looked up from reference TRBV19 and TRBJ1-5, is DGGITQSPKYLFRKEGQNVTLSCEQNLNHDAMYWYRQDPGQGLRLIYYSQIVNDFQKGDIAEGYSVSREKKESFPLTVTSAQKNPTAFYLCASSPGRPYSNQPQHFGDGTRLSIL.

The V gene is TRBV2, the J gene TRBJ2-7, with D uncertain. Germline assignment: CDR1 SNHLY and CDR2 FYNNEI. The CDR3 length is 11 residues. V was pared by 7 bases and J by 5 bases, with 9 bases between. CDR3 bases: TGTGCCAGCACCAGTCGCGACGAGCAGTACTTC. Protein product: CASTSRDEQYF.

This chain links TRBV2 with TRBJ1-1; D might be TRBD1 (5 bases). Trimming shortened V by 4 bases and J by 4 bases, and 13 bases separated the two germline ends. CDR1 is SNHLY, CDR2 FYNNEI, per germline. This CDR3 comprises 14 residues. This CDR3 reads CASSGEGRSTEAFF. The CDR3 region has the DNA TGTGCCAGCAGTGGGGAGGGGAGGTCCACTGAAGCTTTCTTT.

This chain uses TRBV9 with TRBJ1-1; TRBD1 matches at 7 bases. The germline V gene has CDR1 SGDLS and CDR2 YYNGEE. V dropped 3 bases and J dropped 4; count of bases not matched to a gene: 6. The CDR3 is 14 amino acids. CDR3 sequence reads: CASSATGEGTEAFF. For the CDR3, the DNA is TGTGCCAGCAGCGCTACAGGGGAAGGCACTGAAGCTTTCTTT.

The genes are TRBV11-2 and TRBJ2-7; D unclear. The length of the CDR3 is 14 residues. V was pared by 1 base and J by 2 bases, with 9 bases between. The V gene's germline CDR1 is SGHAT and CDR2 FQNNGV. CDR3 bases: TGTGCCAGCAGCTTAGCGAGTAGGGCCTACGAGCAGTACTTC. It specifies CASSLASRAYEQYF.

This clone was detected a few times. The chain employs TRBV29-1 and TRBJ2-7; TRBD2 agrees at 7 bases. In germline, CDR1 is SQVTM, CDR2 ANQGSEA. The ends lost 7 bases at V and 1 base at J; junction bases unmatched: 10. The CDR3 is made up of 14 amino acids. The CDR3 here is CSATKRGESYEQYF. The CDR3 DNA is TGCAGCGCCACAAAGCGGGGAGAATCCTACGAGCAGTACTTC.

This clone came up a few times. The chain recombines TRBV7-2 with TRBJ2-7, with TRBD2 matching over 10 bases. Trimming cost V 5 bases and J 4 bases; bases outside gene matches: 8. Germline assignment: CDR1 SGHTA and CDR2 FQGNSA. The CDR3 covers 15 residues. CDR3 residues: CASSPELAGKYEQYF. CDR3 in DNA: TGTGCCAGCAGCCCAGAACTAGCGGGGAAGTACGAGCAGTACTTC. Full variable domain (remainder filled in from reference TRBV7-2 and TRBJ2-7): GAGVSQSPSNKVTEKGKDVELRCDPISGHTALYWYRQSLGQGLEFLIYFQGNSAPDKSGLPSDRFSAERTGGSVSTLTIQRTQQEDSAVYLCASSPELAGKYEQYFGPGTRLTVT.

The rearrangement joins TRBV30 to TRBJ2-7; D gene unclear. This CDR3 spans 12 amino acids. V lost 7 bases, J lost 2 bases, and 12 bases lay in between. Germline V CDR1 and CDR2: GTSNPN, SVGIG (reference sequence). DNA for the CDR3: TGTGCCTCCCAGGCTAATACCTACGAGCAGTACTTC. It codes for CASQANTYEQYF.

With respect to this clone: A read error may account for a junction end that differs from germline. V and J are TRBV5-1 and TRBJ2-5; a possible D gene is TRBD1 (6 bases). Germline CDR1 reads SGHRS; CDR2 reads YFSETQ. The CDR3 covers 13 residues. CDR3 loop: CASSLGAGETQYF. The DNA for the CDR3 is TGTGCCAGCAGCTTGGGGGCAGGGGAGACCCAGTACTTC.

The DNA of the CDR3 is TGTGCCAGTAGTACGACAGCTTACTATGGCTACACCTTC. Protein: CASSTTAYYGYTF. The chain couples TRBV19 to TRBJ1-2; the D gene is possibly TRBD1 (5 bases). This CDR3 spans 13 amino acids. The V end was cut by 4 bases, the J end by 3 bases, with 9 bases between. Looked up from germline, CDR1 is LNHDA and CDR2 is SQIVND (reference sequence).

The CDR3 here is CASSPPAGQGYGYTF. CDR3 nucleotide sequence: TGTGCCAGCAGTCCACCGGCAGGACAGGGGTATGGCTACACCTTC. The chain combines TRBV25-1 with TRBJ1-2; 9 bases map to TRBD1. Germline V gene data show CDR1 as MGHDK and CDR2 as SYGVNS. After removal of 5 bases from V and 5 bases from J, the junction contained 9 bases not matched to a gene. This CDR3 has 15 residues.

The chain recombines TRBV7-2 with TRBJ2-5; either TRBD1 or TRBD2 may fit D (6 bases each). In germline, CDR1 is SGHTA, CDR2 FQGNSA. V lost 2 bases to trimming and J lost 4 bases, with 23 bases between them. This CDR3 region has 18 residues. Written as DNA, the CDR3 is TGTGCCAGCAGCTTATCGCCCTACCGGGGGCGCGGTGGAGAGACCCAGTACTTC. Its protein is CASSLSPYRGRGGETQYF.

The rearrangement joins TRBV27 to TRBJ1-5; D gene unclear. Trimming removed 6 bases at V and 1 base at J, with 7 bases between. The V gene's germline CDR1 is MNHEY and CDR2 SMNVEV (reference sequence). This CDR3 comprises 13 residues. This CDR3 is CASRRSSNQPQHF. In nucleotides, the CDR3 is TGTGCCAGCAGAAGATCAAGCAATCAGCCCCAGCATTTT.

The chain uses TRBV7-2 and TRBJ2-3, with D uncertain. Germline V lookup: CDR1 SGHTA, CDR2 FQGNSA. V shed 5 bases and J shed 0 bases, with 12 bases lying between them. CDR3 size: 15 residues. The CDR3 DNA reads TGTGCCAGCAGCATCAAAGCCGGGAGCACAGATACGCAGTATTTT. The encoded protein is CASSIKAGSTDTQYF.

The chain combines TRBV9 with TRBJ1-6; D call uncertain. With 3 bases removed from V and 7 bases from J, the gap between germline ends came to 8 bases. Germline V gives CDR1 SGDLS, CDR2 YYNGEE. The CDR3 sequence is 13 residues long. The CDR3 loop reads CASSAGPNSPLHF. CDR3 nucleotides: TGTGCCAGCAGCGCCGGACCAAATTCACCCCTCCACTTT.

CDR3 bases: TGCGCCAGCAGCTGGGGACAGTACCATACAGATACGCAGTATTTT. It translates to CASSWGQYHTDTQYF. The chain combines TRBV5-1 with TRBJ2-3; 7 nucleotides line up with TRBD1. Germline V gives CDR1 SGHRS, CDR2 YFSETQ. The CDR3 length is 15 residues. Trimming at V came to 3 bases and at J to 3 bases, leaving 7 bases not matched to a gene.

This clone occurred a few times. The chain links TRBV29-1 to TRBJ1-5; D is possibly TRBD1 (5 bases). The CDR3 covers 15 residues. With 4 bases removed from V and 6 bases from J, the gap between germline ends came to 19 bases. CDR1 and CDR2 from the germline V gene are SQVTM and ANQGSEA. CDR3 protein: CSVVLQGGLGQPQHF. DNA of the CDR3: TGCAGCGTTGTACTGCAGGGAGGGTTAGGTCAGCCCCAGCATTTT.